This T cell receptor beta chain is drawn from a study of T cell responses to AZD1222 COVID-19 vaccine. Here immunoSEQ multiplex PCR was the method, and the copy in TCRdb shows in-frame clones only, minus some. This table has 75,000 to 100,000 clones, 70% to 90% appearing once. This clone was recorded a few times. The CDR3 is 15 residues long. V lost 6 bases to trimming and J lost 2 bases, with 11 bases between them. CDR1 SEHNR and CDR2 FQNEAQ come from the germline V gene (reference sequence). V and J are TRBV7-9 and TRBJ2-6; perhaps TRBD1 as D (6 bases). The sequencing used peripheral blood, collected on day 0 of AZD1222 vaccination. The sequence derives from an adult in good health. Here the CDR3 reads CASREPGAGANVLTF. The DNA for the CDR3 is TGTGCCAGCAGGGAACCAGGGGCTGGGGCCAACGTCCTGACTTTC.